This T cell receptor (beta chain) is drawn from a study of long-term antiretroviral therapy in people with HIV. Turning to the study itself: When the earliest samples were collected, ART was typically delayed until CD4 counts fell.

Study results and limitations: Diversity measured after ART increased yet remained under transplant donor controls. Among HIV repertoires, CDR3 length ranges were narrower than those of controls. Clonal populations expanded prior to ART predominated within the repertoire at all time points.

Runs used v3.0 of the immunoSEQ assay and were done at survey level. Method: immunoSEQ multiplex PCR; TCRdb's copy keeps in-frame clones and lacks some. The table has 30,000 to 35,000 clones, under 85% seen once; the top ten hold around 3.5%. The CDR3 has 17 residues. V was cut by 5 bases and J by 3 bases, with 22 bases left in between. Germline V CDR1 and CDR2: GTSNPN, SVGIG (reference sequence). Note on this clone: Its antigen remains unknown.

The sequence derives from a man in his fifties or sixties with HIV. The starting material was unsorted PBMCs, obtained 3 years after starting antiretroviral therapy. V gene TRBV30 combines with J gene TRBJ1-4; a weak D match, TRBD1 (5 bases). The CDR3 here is CAWGPSRQNEANEKLFF. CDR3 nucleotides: TGTGCCTGGGGGCCCTCCCGACAGAATGAAGCTAATGAAAAACTGTTTTTT.